The 27 T cell receptor beta chains presented below share a single source sample, sequenced in a study of shared clonotypes between healthy human individuals. Profiled with immunoSEQ multiplex PCR; TCRdb holds only in-frame clones, not every one. This table holds hundreds of thousands of clones, approximately 73% found once. The material sequenced was memory CD4+ T cells sorted from blood. Described subset: CD45RA-negative fraction. These receptors came from a woman under 40 in good health.

The chain carries TRBV5-6 and TRBJ1-4, with D uncertain. Looked up from germline, CDR1 is SGHDT and CDR2 is YYEEEE. This CDR3 spans 14 amino acids. Trimming took off 4 bases at V and 2 bases at J, with 9 bases between the two ends. The CDR3 DNA follows: TGTGCCAGCAGCCGGGCCGGCACTAATGAAAAACTGTTTTTT. Translation: CASSRAGTNEKLFF.

The genes are TRBV27 and TRBJ1-2, with 8 bases matching TRBD1. Germline values: CDR1 MNHEY, CDR2 SMNVEV (reference sequence). This CDR3 comprises 15 residues. Germline trimming cut 3 bases from V and 8 bases from J; bases unmatched to any gene: 11. The DNA for the CDR3 is TGTGCCAGCAGTTTCCTTACGGACAGGGCACGGGGCTACACCTTC. Translating gives CASSFLTDRARGYTF.

This chain links TRBV10-2 with TRBJ1-5; the D is unclear. V was trimmed by 0 bases and J by 12 bases, leaving 9 bases between them. Germline CDR1 and CDR2: WSHSY and SAAADI. The CDR3 sequence is 12 residues long. The CDR3, as DNA: TGCGCCAGCAGTGAGTCGATGGGTGGCCAGCATTTT. It specifies CASSESMGGQHF.

The chain has TRBV30 and TRBJ1-1; 8 bases align to TRBD1. The CDR3 is 14 residues long. Trimming took 4 bases from V and 0 from J; bases not matched to a gene: 4. Germline CDR1 GTSNPN, CDR2 SVGIG (reference sequence). CDR3 residues: CAWTGQVMNTEAFF. In nucleotides, the CDR3 is TGTGCCTGGACGGGACAGGTGATGAACACTGAAGCTTTCTTT.

J is TRBJ1-2 and V is TRBV5-1; D perhaps matches TRBD1 (5 bases). Germline V gene lookup returns CDR1 SGHRS and CDR2 YFSETQ. V was clipped by 4 bases and J by 4 bases, with 8 bases between them. The CDR3 has 12 amino acids. The CDR3 DNA follows: TGCGCCAGCAGCGGCGACAGCTATGGCTACACCTTC. Its protein is CASSGDSYGYTF.

The chain joins TRBV6-1 to TRBJ1-1, with a weak D call TRBD1 (5 bases). CDR3 length equals 13 residues. With 6 bases removed from V and 4 bases from J, the gap between germline ends came to 12 bases. Germline lookup yields CDR1 MNHNS and CDR2 SASEGT. The CDR3 DNA reads TGTGCCAGCAGGACAGACAGTGGCACTGAAGCTTTCTTT. As protein: CASRTDSGTEAFF.

This clone was seen only once. The CDR3 DNA sequence: TGTGCCAGCAGCCGGGGGGGGATAGCGGTGCAAGAGACCCAGTACTTC. Its translation is CASSRGGIAVQETQYF. The gene calls are TRBV5-8 and TRBJ2-5; 8 nucleotides align to TRBD2. The V and J ends lost 4 bases and 2 bases, in that order; junction bases with no gene match: 10. The germline CDR1 and CDR2 sequences are SGHTS and YDEGEE. The CDR3 spans 16 residues.

The chain has TRBV28 and TRBJ1-1; D unclear. The CDR3 totals 15 residues. Trimming pared 4 bases from V and 1 base from J, leaving 13 bases between. Germline V CDR1 and CDR2: MDHEN, SYDVKM. The CDR3 is CASSSPGRRNTEAFF. In DNA, the CDR3 is TGTGCCAGCAGTTCCCCCGGCAGGCGGAACACTGAAGCTTTCTTT.

The chain recombines TRBV9 with TRBJ2-6; tentative D call: TRBD1 (5 bases). The CDR3 totals 18 residues. Looked up from germline, CDR1 is SGDLS and CDR2 is YYNGEE. Trimming shortened V by 4 bases and J by 3 bases, and 20 bases separated the two germline ends. The CDR3 region is CASSPGQGRARGANVLTF. Written as DNA, the CDR3 is TGTGCCAGCAGCCCCGGACAAGGTCGAGCGCGTGGGGCCAACGTCCTGACTTTC.

The sample holds a few counts of this clone. V and J are TRBV28 and TRBJ2-7; 8 positions agree with TRBD2. The germline gives CDR1 MDHEN, CDR2 SYDVKM. With 4 bases clipped from V and 7 bases from J, the junction kept 12 bases outside the gene matches. This CDR3 has 15 residues. CDR3 in amino acids: CASSWSGRSVGEQYF. The CDR3 DNA reads as TGTGCCAGCAGTTGGAGCGGGAGATCCGTTGGTGAGCAGTACTTC.

The gene calls are TRBV19 and TRBJ1-5; D is unresolved. CDR3 size: 14 residues. Germline V lookup: CDR1 LNHDA, CDR2 SQIVND (reference sequence). V was pared by 0 bases and J by 2 bases, with 5 bases between. CDR3 loop: CASSIEVGNQPQHF. CDR3 in DNA: TGTGCCAGTAGTATAGAGGTGGGCAATCAGCCCCAGCATTTT.

This clone was observed a single time. The chain recombines TRBV10-2 with TRBJ2-7, with 7 bases fitting TRBD2. Germline values: CDR1 WSHSY, CDR2 SAAADI. V was pared by 6 bases and J by 3 bases, with 11 bases of the junction left unmatched. The CDR3 has 15 residues. As DNA, the CDR3 is TGCGCCAGCAGAAGAGCTGTTGGCGGGAGCTACGAGCAGTACTTC. It translates to CASRRAVGGSYEQYF.

The chain recombines TRBV29-1 with TRBJ2-5; D is unresolved. The germline V gene encodes CDR1 SQVTM and CDR2 ANQGSEA. The V gene lost 4 bases and the J gene lost 4 bases, with 7 bases spanning the gap. CDR3 size: 11 residues. The CDR3 DNA is TGCAGCGTTGCCAAGGGAGAGACCCAGTACTTC. Protein: CSVAKGETQYF.

The chain uses TRBV28 and TRBJ1-2; D remains unclear. This CDR3 comprises 13 residues. Trimming pared 8 bases from V and 0 bases from J, leaving 10 bases between. From germline, CDR1 is MDHEN and CDR2 SYDVKM. CDR3 sequence reads: CASYSPSNYGYTF. The CDR3 DNA is TGTGCCAGCTACTCACCCTCTAACTATGGCTACACCTTC.

The gene calls are TRBV5-5 and TRBJ2-1; D uncertain. CDR3 length: 14 residues. Trimming removed 2 bases from V and 2 bases from J, with 8 bases in between. Germline-derived CDR1 and CDR2 are SGHKS and YYEKEE (reference sequence). CDR3 amino acids: CASSFQVAYNEQFF. The DNA for the CDR3 is TGTGCCAGCAGCTTCCAGGTAGCCTACAATGAGCAGTTCTTC.

This clone has just a few counts. V and J are TRBV4-2 and TRBJ1-2; 9 bases line up with TRBD1. Per germline, CDR1 LGHNA and CDR2 YNFKEQ. The CDR3 consists of 16 residues. The V and J ends lost 3 bases and 4 bases, in that order; junction bases with no gene match: 9. In DNA, the CDR3 is TGTGCCAGCAGCCAGGCGGACACAGGGGGCGGCTATGGCTACACCTTC. Protein sequence: CASSQADTGGGYGYTF.

The chain carries TRBV10-3 and TRBJ2-6, with D uncertain. Germline V gene data show CDR1 as ENHRY and CDR2 as SYGVKD. The CDR3 covers 16 residues. Trimming cost V 5 bases and J 0 bases, with 11 bases left between them. The CDR3 protein is CAISQDAVSGANVLTF. CDR3 DNA: TGTGCCATCAGTCAGGACGCAGTCTCTGGGGCCAACGTCCTGACTTTC.

This chain links TRBV19 with TRBJ1-4, with 7 bases fitting TRBD1. The CDR3 covers 15 residues. Germline loops: CDR1 LNHDA, CDR2 SQIVND (reference sequence). The trim removed 5 bases at V and 7 bases at J, leaving 10 bases unmatched. The CDR3 is CASSFLQGIGEKLFF. In DNA, the CDR3 is TGTGCCAGTAGTTTTTTACAGGGGATAGGTGAAAAACTGTTTTTT.

This clone showed up many times. This chain links TRBV6-1 with TRBJ2-7, with D perhaps matching TRBD1 or TRBD2 (5 bases each). This CDR3 comprises 14 residues. The ends were cut back, 8 bases at V and 4 bases at J, with 18 bases in the middle. The germline V gene has CDR1 MNHNS and CDR2 SASEGT. CDR3 in DNA: TGTGCCAGCGCCCGGGCTAGGGGAGATTACGAGCAGTACTTC. The encoded protein is CASARARGDYEQYF.

This chain links TRBV28 with TRBJ2-2, with TRBD1 identical over 11 bases. The ends lost 5 bases at V and 10 bases at J; junction bases unmatched: 9. In germline, CDR1 is MDHEN, CDR2 SYDVKM. This CDR3 region has 15 residues. Written as DNA, the CDR3 is TGTGCCAGCAGTACGCCGGGACAGGGGGTTGAGGAGCTGTTTTTT. It translates to CASSTPGQGVEELFF. The whole variable domain, remainder taken from reference TRBV28 and TRBJ2-2, is DVKVTQSSRYLVKRTGEKVFLECVQDMDHENMFWYRQDPGLGLRLIYFSYDVKMKEKGDIPEGYSVSREKKERFSLILESASTNQTSMYLCASSTPGQGVEELFFGEGSRLTVL.

This rearrangement joins TRBV7-8 to TRBJ2-7, with 9 bases aligning to TRBD1. After removal of 1 base from V and 2 bases from J, the junction contained 9 bases not matched to a gene. Germline CDR1 reads SGHVS; CDR2 reads FQNEAQ. The CDR3 contains 17 residues. The chain's CDR3 is CASSLVGGTGNTYEQYF. The CDR3 DNA is TGTGCCAGCAGCTTAGTTGGCGGGACAGGGAATACCTACGAGCAGTACTTC.

The CDR3: CASSYGGPPSDEQYF. The DNA of the CDR3 is TGTGCCAGCAGTTACGGGGGACCCCCCTCTGACGAGCAGTACTTC. The chain uses TRBV6-5 and TRBJ2-7; D may correspond to TRBD1 or TRBD2 (5 bases each). The ends were cut back, 2 bases at V and 5 bases at J, with 16 bases in the middle. Germline values: CDR1 MNHEY, CDR2 SVGAGI. The CDR3 is made up of 15 amino acids.

As DNA, the CDR3 is TGTGCCAGCAGTTTTATCCCGACAGGGTCTGGCAATCAGCCCCAGCATTTT. Translated: CASSFIPTGSGNQPQHF. V gene TRBV28 combines with J gene TRBJ1-5, with 7 bases aligning to TRBD1. The germline gives CDR1 MDHEN, CDR2 SYDVKM. The CDR3 covers 17 residues. V lost 3 bases, J lost 2 bases, and 10 bases stayed unmatched.

CDR3 DNA sequence: TGTGCCAGCAGTGAAATAAGAAGGTATGGAAACACCATATATTTT. Protein sequence: CASSEIRRYGNTIYF. The chain employs TRBV6-1 and TRBJ1-3; D unclear. Trimming took off 2 bases at V and 3 bases at J, with 11 bases between the two ends. The CDR3 has 15 amino acids. The V gene's germline CDR1 is MNHNS and CDR2 SASEGT.

This clone was detected a few times. The CDR3 region has the DNA TGCAGCGTTGACGGGGTGGCGTGGGACACTGAAGCTTTCTTT. Translation gives CSVDGVAWDTEAFF. The chain employs TRBV29-1 and TRBJ1-1; no reliable D call. From germline, CDR1 is SQVTM and CDR2 ANQGSEA. The CDR3 is 14 amino acids. Trimming took off 3 bases at V and 3 bases at J, with 14 bases between the two ends.

This chain connects TRBV6-1 to TRBJ2-7, with 8 bases fitting TRBD1. J gave up 3 bases and V 4 bases, and 8 bases lay outside the gene matches. The CDR3 has 15 residues. CDR1 MNHNS and CDR2 SASEGT come from the germline V gene. CDR3: CASSGTQGGDYEQYF. CDR3 DNA: TGTGCCAGCAGTGGAACACAGGGGGGAGACTACGAGCAGTACTTC.

This clone was seen at least ten times. The chain has TRBV5-1 and TRBJ2-7; 9 bases match TRBD2. Germline trimming cut 0 bases from V and 4 bases from J; bases unmatched to any gene: 8. The CDR3 consists of 16 residues. The germline gives CDR1 SGHRS, CDR2 YFSETQ. The CDR3 DNA reads as TGCGCCAGCAGCTTGGGTGAGGCGGGAGGGCGGTACGAGCAGTACTTC. It is translated as CASSLGEAGGRYEQYF.